This T cell receptor beta chain came from a study of blood T cell repertoires in COVID-19. Looking at the study overall: COVID-19 samples from acute and convalescent phases originated in the United States, Italy and Spain. In each case, the material was cDNA or gDNA derived from T cells, B-cell-depleted T cells, or PBMCs.

This CDR3 comprises 19 residues. CDR1 is SGHTA and CDR2 is FQGTGA in the germline V gene. Losses at the gene ends were 1 base for V and 5 bases for J; bases not matched to a gene: 14. Authors' analysis steps: From reference gene primer amplification, estimates of nucleated cell counts were derived. This table comes from immunoSEQ multiplex PCR, and its TCRdb copy is limited to in-frame clones, with some not included. V and J calls and clone size are as listed in that table; D and trimming were resolved from the DNA. The sample contains approximately 210,000 clones, about four fifths of which appear only once.

This TCR came from a man aged 35 to 55 who had recovered from COVID-19. V usage is TRBV7-3 and J usage is TRBJ2-2; TRBD2 matches 9 bases. The material sequenced was PBMCs or T cells enriched from blood (not recorded which). DNA of the CDR3: TGTGCCAGCAGCTTAAGGGGGGACAGACCGGGACTAGCAACCGGGGAGCTGTTTTTT. Translating it yields CASSLRGDRPGLATGELFF.